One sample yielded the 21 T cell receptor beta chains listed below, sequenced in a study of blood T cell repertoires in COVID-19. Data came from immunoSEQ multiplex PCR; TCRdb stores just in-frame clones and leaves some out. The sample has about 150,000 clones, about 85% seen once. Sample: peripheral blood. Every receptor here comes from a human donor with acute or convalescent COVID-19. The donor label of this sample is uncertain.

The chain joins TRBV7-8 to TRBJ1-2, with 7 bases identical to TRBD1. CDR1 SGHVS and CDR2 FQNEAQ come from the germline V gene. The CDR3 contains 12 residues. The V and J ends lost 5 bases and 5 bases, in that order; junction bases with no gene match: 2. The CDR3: CASSPGGYGYTF. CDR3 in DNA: TGTGCCAGCAGCCCAGGGGGATATGGCTACACCTTC.

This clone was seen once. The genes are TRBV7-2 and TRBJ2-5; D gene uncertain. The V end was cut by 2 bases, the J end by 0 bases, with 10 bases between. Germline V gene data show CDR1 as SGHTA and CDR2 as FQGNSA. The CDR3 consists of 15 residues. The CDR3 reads CASSLSPFYQETQYF. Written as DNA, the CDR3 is TGTGCCAGCAGCTTATCCCCCTTCTACCAAGAGACCCAGTACTTC. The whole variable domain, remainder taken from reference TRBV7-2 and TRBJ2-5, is GAGVSQSPSNKVTEKGKDVELRCDPISGHTALYWYRQSLGQGLEFLIYFQGNSAPDKSGLPSDRFSAERTGGSVSTLTIQRTQQEDSAVYLCASSLSPFYQETQYFGPGTRLLVL.

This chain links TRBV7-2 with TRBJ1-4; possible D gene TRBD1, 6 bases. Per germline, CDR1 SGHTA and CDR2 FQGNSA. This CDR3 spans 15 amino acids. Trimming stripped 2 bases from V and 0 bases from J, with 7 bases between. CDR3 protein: CASSLQGPTNEKLFF. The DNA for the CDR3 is TGTGCCAGCAGCTTACAGGGGCCAACTAATGAAAAACTGTTTTTT.

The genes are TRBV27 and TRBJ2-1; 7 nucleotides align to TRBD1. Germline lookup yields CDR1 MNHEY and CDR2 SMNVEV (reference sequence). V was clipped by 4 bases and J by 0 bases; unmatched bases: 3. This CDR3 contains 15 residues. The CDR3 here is CASSWDSNSYNEQFF. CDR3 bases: TGTGCCAGCAGTTGGGACAGCAACTCCTACAATGAGCAGTTCTTC.

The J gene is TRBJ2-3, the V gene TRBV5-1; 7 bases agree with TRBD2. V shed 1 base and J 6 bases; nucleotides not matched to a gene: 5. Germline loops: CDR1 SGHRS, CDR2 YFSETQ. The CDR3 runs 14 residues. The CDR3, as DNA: TGCGCCAGCAGCTTGCTAGCGGCCCAGGATACGCAGTATTTT. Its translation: CASSLLAAQDTQYF. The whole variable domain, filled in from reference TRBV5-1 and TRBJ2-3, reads KAGVTQTPRYLIKTRGQQVTLSCSPISGHRSVSWYQQTPGQGLQFLFEYFSETQRNKGNFPGRFSGRQFSNSRSEMNVSTLELGDSALYLCASSLLAAQDTQYFGPGTRLTVL.

CDR3 sequence: CASSQDQDRRYSNQPQHF. CDR3 nucleotide sequence: TGCGCCAGCAGCCAAGACCAGGACAGGAGGTATAGCAATCAGCCCCAGCATTTT. The chain recombines TRBV4-1 with TRBJ1-5; 7 bases are shared with TRBD1. The germline CDR1 and CDR2 sequences are MGHRA and YSYEKL. The CDR3 sequence is 18 residues long. V shed 0 bases and J 0 bases; nucleotides not matched to a gene: 8.

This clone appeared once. This CDR3 reads CASSLAREGEAFF. CDR3 DNA: TGTGCCAGCAGCTTAGCCAGGGAGGGTGAAGCTTTCTTT. This rearrangement joins TRBV7-9 to TRBJ1-1; a weak D match, TRBD1 (5 bases). The length of the CDR3 is 13 residues. With 0 bases removed from V and 7 bases from J, the gap between germline ends came to 9 bases. CDR1 SEHNR and CDR2 FQNEAQ come from the germline V gene (reference sequence). The full variable domain, rest sourced from reference TRBV7-9 and TRBJ1-1, is DTGVSQNPRHKITKRGQNVTFRCDPISEHNRLYWYRQTLGQGPEFLTYFQNEAQLEKSRLLSDRFSAERPKGSFSTLEIQRTEQGDSAMYLCASSLAREGEAFFGQGTRLTVV.

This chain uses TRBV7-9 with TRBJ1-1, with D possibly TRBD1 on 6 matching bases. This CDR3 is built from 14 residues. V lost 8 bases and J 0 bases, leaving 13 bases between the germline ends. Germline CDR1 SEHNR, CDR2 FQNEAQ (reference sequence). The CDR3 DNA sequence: TGTGCCAGCGGGAGGGGGGGCATGAACACTGAAGCTTTCTTT. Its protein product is CASGRGGMNTEAFF.

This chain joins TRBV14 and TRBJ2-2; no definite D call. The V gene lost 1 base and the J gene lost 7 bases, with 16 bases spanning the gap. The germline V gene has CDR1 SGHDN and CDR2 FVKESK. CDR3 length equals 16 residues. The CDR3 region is CASSQGRPLVIGELFF. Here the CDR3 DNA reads TGTGCCAGCAGCCAAGGGAGACCCCTCGTCATCGGGGAGCTGTTTTTT.

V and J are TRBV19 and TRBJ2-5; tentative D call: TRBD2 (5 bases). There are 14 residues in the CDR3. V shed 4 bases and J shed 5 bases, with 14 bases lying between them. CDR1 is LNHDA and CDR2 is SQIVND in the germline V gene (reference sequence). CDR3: CASSTRTGSETQYF. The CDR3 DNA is TGTGCCAGTAGTACCCGGACGGGGTCGGAGACCCAGTACTTC.

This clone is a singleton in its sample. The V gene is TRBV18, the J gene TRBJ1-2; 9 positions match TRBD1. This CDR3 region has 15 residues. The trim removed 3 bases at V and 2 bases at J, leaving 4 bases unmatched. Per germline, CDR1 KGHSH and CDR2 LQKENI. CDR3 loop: CASSPAGQGNYGYTF. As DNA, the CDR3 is TGTGCCAGCTCACCGGCGGGACAGGGAAACTATGGCTACACCTTC.

In nucleotides, the CDR3 is TGTGCCAGCAGTTATGACAGGGTTGGAAATCAGCCCCAGCATTTT. This sequence encodes CASSYDRVGNQPQHF. The chain employs TRBV6-5 and TRBJ1-5; 7 bases are a match to TRBD1. This CDR3 has 15 residues. Per germline, CDR1 MNHEY and CDR2 SVGAGI. V was clipped by 3 bases and J by 4 bases; unmatched bases: 6.

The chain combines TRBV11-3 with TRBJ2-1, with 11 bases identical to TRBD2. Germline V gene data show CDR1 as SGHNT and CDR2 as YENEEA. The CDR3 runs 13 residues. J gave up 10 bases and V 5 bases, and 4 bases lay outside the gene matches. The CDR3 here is CASSPTSGTEQFF. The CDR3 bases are TGTGCCAGCAGCCCGACTAGCGGGACAGAGCAGTTCTTC.

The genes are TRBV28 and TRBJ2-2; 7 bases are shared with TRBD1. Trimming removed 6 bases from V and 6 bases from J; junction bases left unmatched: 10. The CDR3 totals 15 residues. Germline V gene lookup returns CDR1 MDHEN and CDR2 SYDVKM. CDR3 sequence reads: CASRLRQGGSGELFF. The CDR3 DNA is TGTGCCAGCAGGCTAAGACAGGGTGGGTCCGGGGAGCTGTTTTTT.

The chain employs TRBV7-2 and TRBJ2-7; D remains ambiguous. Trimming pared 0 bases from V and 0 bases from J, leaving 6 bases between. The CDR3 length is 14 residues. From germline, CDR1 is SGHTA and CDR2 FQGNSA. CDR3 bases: TGTGCCAGCAGCTTAGCCGCGGTCTCCTACGAGCAGTACTTC. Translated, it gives CASSLAAVSYEQYF. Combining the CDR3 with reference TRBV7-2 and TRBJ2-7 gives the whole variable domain GAGVSQSPSNKVTEKGKDVELRCDPISGHTALYWYRQSLGQGLEFLIYFQGNSAPDKSGLPSDRFSAERTGGSVSTLTIQRTQQEDSAVYLCASSLAAVSYEQYFGPGTRLTVT.

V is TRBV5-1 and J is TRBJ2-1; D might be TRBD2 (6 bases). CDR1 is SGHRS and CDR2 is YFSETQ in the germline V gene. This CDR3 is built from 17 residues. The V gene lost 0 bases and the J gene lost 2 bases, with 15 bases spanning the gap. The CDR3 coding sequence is TGCGCCAGCAGCTTGGACTTAGGAGGCGGGGCCTACAATGAGCAGTTCTTC. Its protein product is CASSLDLGGGAYNEQFF.

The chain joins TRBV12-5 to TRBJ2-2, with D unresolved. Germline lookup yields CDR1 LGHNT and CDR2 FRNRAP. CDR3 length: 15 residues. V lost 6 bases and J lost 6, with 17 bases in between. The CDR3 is CASGQVSRMAGELFF. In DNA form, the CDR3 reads TGTGCTAGTGGCCAAGTGTCGAGGATGGCCGGGGAGCTGTTTTTT.

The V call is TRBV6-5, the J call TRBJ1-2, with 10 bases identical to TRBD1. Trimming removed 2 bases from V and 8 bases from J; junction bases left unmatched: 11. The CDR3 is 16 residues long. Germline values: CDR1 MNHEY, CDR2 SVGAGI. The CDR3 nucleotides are TGTGCCAGCAGTTACCCACAGACAGGGGGCGCGGAAGGCTACACCTTC. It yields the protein CASSYPQTGGAEGYTF.

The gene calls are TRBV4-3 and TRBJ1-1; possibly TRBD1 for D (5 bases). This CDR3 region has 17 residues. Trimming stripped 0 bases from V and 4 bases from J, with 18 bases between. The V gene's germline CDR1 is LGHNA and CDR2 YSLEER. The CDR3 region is CASSQDLGGVSGTEAFF. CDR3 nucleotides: TGCGCCAGCAGCCAAGATCTGGGGGGGGTCAGCGGCACTGAAGCTTTCTTT.

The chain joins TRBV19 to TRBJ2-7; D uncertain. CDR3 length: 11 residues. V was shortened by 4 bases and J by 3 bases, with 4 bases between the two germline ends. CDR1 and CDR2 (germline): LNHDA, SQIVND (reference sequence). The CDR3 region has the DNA TGTGCCAGTAGTAACAGCTACGAGCAGTACTTC. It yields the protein CASSNSYEQYF.

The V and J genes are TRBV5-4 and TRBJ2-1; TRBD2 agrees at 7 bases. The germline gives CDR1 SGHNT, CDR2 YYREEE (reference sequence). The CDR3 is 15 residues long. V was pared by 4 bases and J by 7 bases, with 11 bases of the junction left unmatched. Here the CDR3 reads CASSPGAGDFNEQFF. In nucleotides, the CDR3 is TGTGCCAGCAGCCCCGGGGCGGGAGACTTTAATGAGCAGTTCTTC.